These 9 T cell receptor beta chains came from one sample sequenced in a study of T cells after posttransplantation cyclophosphamide. Cells defined as naive were viable CD3+CD4+ or CD3+CD8+ and CCR7+CD45RA+CD45RO-CD95-CD27+CD28+. Here immunoSEQ multiplex PCR was the method, and the copy in TCRdb shows in-frame clones only, minus some. The sample includes some 20,000 clones, nearly 99% seen only once; the top ten take 0.15% to 0.2%. Material: naive CD4+ T cells sorted from PBMCs. These receptors originate from a man between 40 and 49 years old in good health, CMV-negative, and a related stem cell transplant donor.

V gene TRBV19 combines with J gene TRBJ2-1, with 8 bases that match TRBD1. With V trimmed by 5 bases and J by 6 bases, 6 bases remained unmatched. Per the germline V gene, CDR1 is LNHDA and CDR2 is SQIVND (reference sequence). The CDR3 length is 14 residues. Written as DNA, the CDR3 is TGTGCCAGTAGTTCTCAGGGGGCCTTCAATGAGCAGTTCTTC. The encoded protein is CASSSQGAFNEQFF. Variable domain in full (rest from reference TRBV19 and TRBJ2-1): DGGITQSPKYLFRKEGQNVTLSCEQNLNHDAMYWYRQDPGQGLRLIYYSQIVNDFQKGDIAEGYSVSREKKESFPLTVTSAQKNPTAFYLCASSSQGAFNEQFFGPGTRLTVL.

This chain joins TRBV30 and TRBJ2-7, with a possible D match to TRBD1 (6 bases). The CDR3 contains 13 residues. Trimming stripped 1 base from V and 5 bases from J, with 12 bases between. Germline V CDR1 and CDR2: GTSNPN, SVGIG (reference sequence). CDR3 coding DNA: TGTGCCTGGAGTGCCGACAGGTTCCACGAGCAGTACTTC. This encodes CAWSADRFHEQYF.

This chain links TRBV28 with TRBJ2-7, with D perhaps TRBD1 (6 bases). Germline V CDR1 and CDR2: MDHEN, SYDVKM. Trimming left V 5 bases short and J 0 bases short, with 23 bases between. The CDR3 is made up of 18 amino acids. CDR3 sequence: CASSTGQRAYHSSYEQYF. The CDR3 DNA is TGTGCCAGCAGTACAGGACAGAGAGCGTATCACAGCTCCTACGAGCAGTACTTC.

This chain connects TRBV2 to TRBJ2-3; maybe TRBD2 (5 bases). V was cut by 5 bases and J by 2 bases, with 17 bases left in between. CDR1 and CDR2 (germline): SNHLY, FYNNEI. The CDR3 length is 16 residues. In DNA, the CDR3 is TGTGCCAGCAGTCCCTTCGGGGTTCGAGACACAGATACGCAGTATTTT. Residues: CASSPFGVRDTDTQYF.

J is TRBJ2-1 and V is TRBV28; 13 bases align to TRBD2. Germline values: CDR1 MDHEN, CDR2 SYDVKM. The CDR3 loop spans 17 amino acids. After removal of 2 bases from V and 6 bases from J, the junction contained 7 bases not matched to a gene. The CDR3, as DNA: TGTGCCAGCAGTTTAAGTATGGGACTAGCGGGACCCAATGAGCAGTTCTTC. Translating gives CASSLSMGLAGPNEQFF.

This clone was observed once. This chain links TRBV18 with TRBJ1-1, with D possibly being TRBD1 (5 bases). The CDR3 covers 15 residues. Trimming removed 0 bases from V and 5 bases from J, with 13 bases in between. The germline CDR1 and CDR2 sequences are KGHSH and LQKENI. CDR3 DNA: TGTGCCAGCTCACCACCGTCGGGGGGAGGAACTGAAGCTTTCTTT. This translates into CASSPPSGGGTEAFF. The full variable domain, its missing parts supplied by reference TRBV18 and TRBJ1-1, is NAGVMQNPRHLVRRRGQEARLRCSPMKGHSHVYWYRQLPEEGLKFMVYLQKENIIDESGMPKERFSAEFPKEGPSILRIQQVVRGDSAAYFCASSPPSGGGTEAFFGQGTRLTVV.

The chain joins TRBV5-4 to TRBJ1-4; the D is unclear. This CDR3 is 15 amino acids long. Germline-derived CDR1 and CDR2 are SGHNT and YYREEE (reference sequence). The V end lost 5 bases, the J end lost 4 bases, and 15 bases lay between the germline ends. CDR3 sequence: CASSFGGGGNEKLFF. CDR3 in DNA: TGTGCCAGCAGTTTCGGAGGCGGAGGTAATGAAAAACTGTTTTTT. Full variable domain (remainder filled in from reference TRBV5-4 and TRBJ1-4): ETGVTQSPTHLIKTRGQQVTLRCSSQSGHNTVSWYQQALGQGPQFIFQYYREEENGRGNFPPRFSGLQFPNYSSELNVNALELDDSALYLCASSFGGGGNEKLFFGSGTQLSVL.

The chain recombines TRBV18 with TRBJ2-5; D possibly corresponds to TRBD2 (6 bases). The CDR3 sequence is 16 residues long. V shed 3 bases and J shed 7 bases, with 21 bases lying between them. Germline assignment: CDR1 KGHSH and CDR2 LQKENI. The CDR3 nucleotides read TGTGCCAGCTCACCCGGGGCCAGGGACTCGAGCGGGACCCAGTACTTC. Translating it yields CASSPGARDSSGTQYF. Based on the CDR3 plus reference TRBV18 and TRBJ2-5, the full variable domain is NAGVMQNPRHLVRRRGQEARLRCSPMKGHSHVYWYRQLPEEGLKFMVYLQKENIIDESGMPKERFSAEFPKEGPSILRIQQVVRGDSAAYFCASSPGARDSSGTQYFGPGTRLLVL.

The V call is TRBV19, the J call TRBJ1-1, with D perhaps matching TRBD1 (6 bases). This CDR3 is built from 15 residues. Trimming took 5 bases from V and 0 from J, leaving 13 bases between them. Germline CDR1 LNHDA, CDR2 SQIVND (reference sequence). In DNA form, the CDR3 reads TGTGCCAGTAGTGAACAGGGTAGAGTGAACACTGAAGCTTTCTTT. Its translation: CASSEQGRVNTEAFF.